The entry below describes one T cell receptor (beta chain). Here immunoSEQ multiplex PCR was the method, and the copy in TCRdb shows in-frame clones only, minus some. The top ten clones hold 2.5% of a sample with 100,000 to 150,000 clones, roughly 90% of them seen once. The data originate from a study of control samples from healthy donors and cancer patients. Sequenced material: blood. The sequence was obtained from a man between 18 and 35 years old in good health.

DNA of the CDR3: TGTGCCAGCAGCCAAGATCAACGGATCTCCTACAATGAGCAGTTCTTC. Translated, it gives CASSQDQRISYNEQFF. The chain recombines TRBV3-1 (or the pseudogene TRBV3-2) with TRBJ2-1; D is undetermined. V was pared by 0 bases and J by 0 bases, with 9 bases between. The CDR3 sequence is 16 residues long. Germline V lookup: CDR1 LGHDT, CDR2 YNNKEL (reference sequence).